These T cell receptor beta chains were read from a single sample in a study of radiation and T cells in renal cell carcinoma. The assay was immunoSEQ multiplex PCR, and TCRdb's table has in-frame clones only and misses some. The table lists more than 140,000 clones, 70% to 90% of them singletons, with under 30% in the top ten. Sequenced here: blood, sampled from a patient whose treatment included radiotherapy and nephrectomy. The receptors originated from a woman between 45 and 65 years old with renal cell carcinoma. CDR3s include the opening cysteine and the closing phenylalanine or tryptophan. A D gene is named only where the DNA matches it firmly. Not every row has a clone size; where given, it reads once, few, many or a size class.

d_gene: -
abundance: -
v_gene: TRBV30
j_gene: TRBJ1-5
CDR3aa: CAWSAQGGQPQHF
CDR3nt: TGTGCCTGGAGTGCTCAGGGTGGTCAGCCCCAGCATTTT

d_gene: -
abundance: few
v_gene: TRBV5-1
j_gene: TRBJ1-1
CDR3aa: CASSLPTEGTEAFF
CDR3nt: TGCGCCAGCAGCTTACCAACAGAAGGCACTGAAGCTTTCTTT

d_gene: -
abundance: -
v_gene: TRBV5-1
j_gene: TRBJ2-7
CDR3aa: CASSVSTAYEQYF
CDR3nt: TGCGCCAGCAGCGTGTCGACAGCCTACGAGCAGTACTTC

d_gene: -
abundance: once
v_gene: TRBV5-1
j_gene: TRBJ1-5
CDR3aa: CASSLANSTEPQPQHF
CDR3nt: TGCGCCAGCAGCTTGGCCAATAGTACAGAACCTCAGCCCCAGCATTTT

d_gene: -
abundance: -
v_gene: TRBV6-5
j_gene: TRBJ1-4
CDR3aa: CASSYLQGSEKLFF
CDR3nt: TGTGCCAGCAGTTATTTGCAGGGGTCTGAAAAACTGTTTTTT

d_gene: -
abundance: -
v_gene: TRBV19
j_gene: TRBJ1-2
CDR3aa: CASSSTGGHRGYTF
CDR3nt: TGTGCCAGTAGTTCCACCGGTGGACATAGGGGCTACACCTTC

d_gene: -
abundance: -
v_gene: TRBV7-2
j_gene: TRBJ2-1
CDR3aa: CASSLGPAEYNEQFF
CDR3nt: TGTGCCAGCAGCTTAGGGCCGGCAGAATACAATGAGCAGTTCTTC

d_gene: -
abundance: -
v_gene: TRBV12-2
j_gene: TRBJ1-5
CDR3aa: CASRSDYQPQHF
CDR3nt: TGTGCAAGTCGCTCCGACTATCAGCCCCAGCATTTT

d_gene: TRBD2
abundance: once
v_gene: TRBV5-1
j_gene: TRBJ2-2
CDR3aa: CASSLETSGFGELFF
CDR3nt: TGCGCCAGCAGCTTGGAAACTAGCGGCTTCGGGGAGCTGTTTTTT

d_gene: TRBD1
abundance: few
v_gene: TRBV7-8
j_gene: TRBJ1-2
CDR3aa: CASSLADRGATYGYTF
CDR3nt: TGTGCCAGCAGCTTAGCTGACAGGGGAGCTACCTATGGCTACACCTTC

d_gene: -
abundance: -
v_gene: TRBV2
j_gene: TRBJ2-5
CDR3aa: CASTPGDLPQETQYF
CDR3nt: TGTGCCAGCACCCCCGGGGATTTACCCCAAGAGACCCAGTACTTC

d_gene: -
abundance: -
v_gene: TRBV9
j_gene: TRBJ1-1
CDR3aa: CASSPHLWDTEAFF
CDR3nt: TGTGCCAGCAGCCCGCATTTGTGGGACACTGAAGCTTTCTTT

d_gene: TRBD1
abundance: -
v_gene: TRBV19
j_gene: TRBJ1-6
CDR3aa: CASNRQGPNSPLHF
CDR3nt: TGTGCCAGTAACAGACAGGGGCCTAATTCACCCCTCCACTTT

d_gene: -
abundance: -
v_gene: TRBV20-1
j_gene: TRBJ1-2
CDR3aa: CLGFLNYGYTF
CDR3nt: TGCTTAGGGTTTCTAAACTATGGCTACACCTTC

d_gene: -
abundance: -
v_gene: TRBV10-3
j_gene: TRBJ2-3
CDR3aa: CAINPGSTDTQYF
CDR3nt: TGTGCCATCAATCCAGGGAGCACAGATACGCAGTATTTT

d_gene: -
abundance: -
v_gene: TRBV20-1
j_gene: TRBJ2-5
CDR3aa: CGSLQQETQYF
CDR3nt: TGCGGGTCTCTGCAGCAAGAGACCCAGTACTTC

d_gene: -
abundance: -
v_gene: TRBV25-1
j_gene: TRBJ2-7
CDR3aa: CASSEVGGSYEQYF
CDR3nt: TGTGCCAGCAGTGAAGTTGGGGGGTCCTACGAGCAGTACTTC

d_gene: TRBD1
abundance: -
v_gene: TRBV18
j_gene: TRBJ2-1
CDR3aa: CASSPPVIGRTGTPWNEQFF
CDR3nt: TGTGCCAGCTCACCACCGGTTATAGGCAGGACAGGGACTCCTTGGAATGAGCAGTTCTTC

d_gene: -
abundance: -
v_gene: TRBV7-2
j_gene: TRBJ2-3
CDR3aa: CASSLAGGTDTQYF
CDR3nt: TGTGCCAGCAGCTTGGCAGGGGGCACAGATACGCAGTATTTT

d_gene: -
abundance: once
v_gene: TRBV12-1
j_gene: TRBJ1-4
CDR3aa: CASSQGWTNEKLFF
CDR3nt: TGTGCCAGCAGCCAGGGGTGGACTAATGAAAAACTGTTTTTT

d_gene: -
abundance: -
v_gene: TRBV21-1
j_gene: TRBJ2-2
CDR3aa: CAIPGPPNTGELFF
CDR3nt: TGTGCCATACCGGGACCTCCGAACACCGGGGAGCTGTTTTTT

d_gene: -
abundance: -
v_gene: TRBV28
j_gene: TRBJ2-5
CDR3aa: CASNSRAVQETQYF
CDR3nt: TGTGCCAGCAACTCTCGGGCAGTCCAAGAGACCCAGTACTTC

d_gene: -
abundance: -
v_gene: TRBV7-9
j_gene: TRBJ1-1
CDR3aa: CASSASGRRNTEAFF
CDR3nt: TGTGCCAGCAGCGCCTCGGGACGGAGGAACACTGAAGCTTTCTTT

d_gene: TRBD2
abundance: -
v_gene: TRBV6-1
j_gene: TRBJ2-3
CDR3aa: CASSEGLAGTDTQYF
CDR3nt: TGTGCCAGCAGTGAGGGACTAGCGGGGACAGATACGCAGTATTTT

d_gene: -
abundance: -
v_gene: TRBV5-1
j_gene: TRBJ2-7
CDR3aa: CASSLEGTDSYEQYF
CDR3nt: TGCGCCAGCAGCTTGGAGGGGACGGACTCCTACGAGCAGTACTTC

d_gene: -
abundance: -
v_gene: TRBV5-1
j_gene: TRBJ1-2
CDR3aa: CASSLVAANYGYTF
CDR3nt: TGCGCCAGCAGCTTGGTTGCAGCTAACTATGGCTACACCTTC

d_gene: TRBD1
abundance: -
v_gene: TRBV2
j_gene: TRBJ1-5
CDR3aa: CASSQGQVNNQPQHF
CDR3nt: TGTGCCAGCAGCCAGGGACAGGTCAACAATCAGCCCCAGCATTTT

d_gene: -
abundance: -
v_gene: TRBV5-1
j_gene: TRBJ1-2
CDR3aa: CASSSRRDYGYTF
CDR3nt: TGCGCCAGCAGCTCGCGACGGGACTATGGCTACACCTTC

d_gene: -
abundance: few
v_gene: TRBV7-8
j_gene: TRBJ1-2
CDR3aa: CASSRRGFNYGYTF
CDR3nt: TGTGCCAGCAGCAGAAGGGGTTTCAACTATGGCTACACCTTC

d_gene: -
abundance: -
v_gene: TRBV6-1
j_gene: TRBJ1-1
CDR3aa: CASSAGAEAFF
CDR3nt: TGTGCCAGCAGTGCAGGGGCTGAAGCTTTCTTT